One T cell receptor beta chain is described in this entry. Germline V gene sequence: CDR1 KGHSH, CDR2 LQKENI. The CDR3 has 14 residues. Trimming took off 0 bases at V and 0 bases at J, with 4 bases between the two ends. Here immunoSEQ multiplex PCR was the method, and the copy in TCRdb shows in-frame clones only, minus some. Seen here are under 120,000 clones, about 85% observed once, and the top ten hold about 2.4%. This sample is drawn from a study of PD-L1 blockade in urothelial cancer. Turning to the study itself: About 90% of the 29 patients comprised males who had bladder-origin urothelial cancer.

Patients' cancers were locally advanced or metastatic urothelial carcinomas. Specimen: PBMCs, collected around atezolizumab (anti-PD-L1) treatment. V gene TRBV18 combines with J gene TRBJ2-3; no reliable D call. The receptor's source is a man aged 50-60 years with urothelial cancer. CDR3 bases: TGTGCCAGCTCACCACCGTCTAGCACAGATACGCAGTATTTT. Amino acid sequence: CASSPPSSTDTQYF.